These 20 T cell receptor beta chains came from one sample sequenced in a study of early T cells in non-severe SARS-CoV-2 infection. TCRdb used MiXCR to reprocess the 5' RACE reads, holding one entry per CDR3 protein. This table has roughly 58,000 distinct CDR3 sequences, roughly an eighth appearing once. What was sequenced was whole blood. These receptor sequences come from an adult who was a healthcare worker with PCR-confirmed SARS-CoV-2 infection or an uninfected control (not recorded which).

This clonotype appeared many times. This chain uses TRBV6-1 with TRBJ1-2; 8 positions agree with TRBD1. Germline V CDR1 and CDR2: MNHNS, SASEGT. CDR3 length equals 14 residues. J was trimmed by 3 bases and V by 3 bases; bases with no gene match: 3. CDR3 sequence: CASSDTGGDYGYTF. The CDR3 DNA is TGTGCCAGCAGTGATACAGGGGGAGACTATGGCTACACCTTC.

In its sample, this clonotype was seen many times. V is TRBV2 and J is TRBJ2-7; D might be TRBD1 (5 bases). Germline V gives CDR1 SNHLY, CDR2 FYNNEI. CDR3 length: 11 residues. Trimming stripped 7 bases from V and 6 bases from J, with 10 bases between. CDR3 in amino acids: CASTPRGEQYF. CDR3 in DNA: TGTGCCAGCACCCCTAGGGGCGAGCAGTACTTC. The full variable domain, in which reference TRBV2 and TRBJ2-7 provide the parts outside the CDR3, is EPEVTQTPSHQVTQMGQEVILRCVPISNHLYFYWYRQILGQKVEFLVSFYNNEISEKSEIFDDQFSVERPDGSNFTLKIRSTKLEDSAMYFCASTPRGEQYFGPGTRLTVT.

This clonotype was detected a few times. The chain is built from TRBV9 and TRBJ2-1; TRBD2 agrees at 10 bases. The CDR3 extends over 15 amino acids. V lost 4 bases and J lost 2; bases outside the gene matches: 3. CDR1 and CDR2 (germline): SGDLS, YYNGEE. The CDR3 protein is CASSLAGEAYNEQFF. In nucleotides, the CDR3 is TGTGCCAGCAGCCTAGCGGGGGAGGCCTACAATGAGCAGTTCTTC.

At least ten counts were recorded for this clonotype. V usage is TRBV7-6 and J usage is TRBJ2-3, with 8 bases that match TRBD2. There are 16 residues in the CDR3. J lost 1 base, V lost 0 bases, and 3 bases had no gene match. Germline CDR1 SGHVS, CDR2 FNYEAQ. CDR3 bases: TGTGCCAGCAGCTTAGCGGTCGGGGGGGGCACAGATACGCAGTATTTT. It encodes CASSLAVGGGTDTQYF.

This clonotype was counted only a few times. V is TRBV20-1 and J is TRBJ1-3; D remains unclear. The V gene's germline CDR1 is DFQATT and CDR2 SNEGSKA (reference sequence). This CDR3 is 13 amino acids long. Trimming cost V 5 bases and J 0 bases, with 8 bases left between them. The CDR3 DNA is TGCAGTGCTCTCGAGGCCTCTGGAAACACCATATATTTT. Its translation is CSALEASGNTIYF.

This clonotype was recorded at least ten times. J is TRBJ2-1 and V is TRBV7-9, with 10 bases identical to TRBD2. The CDR3 loop spans 15 amino acids. The germline CDR1 and CDR2 sequences are SEHNR and FQNEAQ (reference sequence). Trimming at V came to 2 bases and at J to 3 bases, leaving 1 base not matched to a gene. The CDR3 spells CASSLPSGGYNEQFF. Here the CDR3 DNA reads TGTGCCAGCAGCTTACCTAGCGGGGGCTACAATGAGCAGTTCTTC.

There are a few counts of this clonotype. The chain combines TRBV20-1 with TRBJ2-7; the D gene is possibly TRBD2 (6 bases). Looked up from germline, CDR1 is DFQATT and CDR2 is SNEGSKA (reference sequence). V was clipped by 3 bases and J by 2 bases, with 8 bases between them. The length of the CDR3 is 12 residues. In DNA form, the CDR3 reads TGCAGTGCTAGCGGGGGTGCCTACGAGCAGTACTTC. It codes for CSASGGAYEQYF.

The chain employs TRBV7-9 and TRBJ1-2, with D maybe TRBD1 (5 bases). This CDR3 is built from 12 residues. Germline CDR1 SEHNR, CDR2 FQNEAQ (reference sequence). V shed 3 bases and J shed 9 bases, with 11 bases lying between them. CDR3 sequence (DNA): TGTGCCAGCAGCTTGGGACCCTCACGCTACACCTTC. It encodes CASSLGPSRYTF.

Concerning this clonotype: A read error may produce the germline difference seen at one junction end. The chain employs TRBV7-7 and TRBJ1-1; D gene uncertain. The germline V gene has CDR1 SSHAT and CDR2 FNYEAQ (reference sequence). The CDR3 totals 14 residues. The CDR3 DNA follows: TGTGCTAGCAGCTTAAGACCTGGGGACACTGAAGCTTTCTTT. Translating gives CASSLRPGDTEAFF.

This clonotype was observed at least ten times. CDR3 nucleotide sequence: TGTGCCAGCAGCTTAGTTGGGGCTAGGAACACTGAAGCTTTCTTT. This codes for CASSLVGARNTEAFF. The chain joins TRBV7-2 to TRBJ1-1; perhaps TRBD1 as D (5 bases). CDR1 is SGHTA and CDR2 is FQGNSA in the germline V gene. The CDR3 length is 15 residues. Trimming stripped 1 base from V and 1 base from J, with 10 bases between.

The V gene is TRBV2, the J gene TRBJ1-6; 10 nucleotides match TRBD1. Losses at the gene ends were 6 bases for V and 7 bases for J; bases not matched to a gene: 9. The V gene's germline CDR1 is SNHLY and CDR2 FYNNEI. CDR3 length: 16 amino acids. This CDR3 reads CASRETGGGVNSPLHF. The DNA of the CDR3 is TGTGCCAGCAGGGAGACAGGGGGCGGCGTCAATTCACCCCTCCACTTT. The whole variable domain, remainder taken from reference TRBV2 and TRBJ1-6, is EPEVTQTPSHQVTQMGQEVILRCVPISNHLYFYWYRQILGQKVEFLVSFYNNEISEKSEIFDDQFSVERPDGSNFTLKIRSTKLEDSAMYFCASRETGGGVNSPLHFGNGTRLTVT.

This clonotype was found a few times. The chain links TRBV20-1 to TRBJ2-7, with D perhaps TRBD2 (6 bases). V lost 2 bases to trimming and J lost 5 bases, with 7 bases between them. CDR1 DFQATT and CDR2 SNEGSKA come from the germline V gene (reference sequence). This CDR3 is 11 amino acids long. The CDR3 DNA reads TGCAGTGCTAGACGCGGGAACGAGCAGTACTTC. Its protein is CSARRGNEQYF.

This clonotype was observed many times. The J gene is TRBJ1-2, the V gene TRBV7-9; 8 bases are a match to TRBD1. Germline V gene data show CDR1 as SEHNR and CDR2 as FQNEAQ (reference sequence). This CDR3 contains 14 residues. J was trimmed by 3 bases and V by 4 bases; bases with no gene match: 4. The CDR3: CASSSDRVYYGYTF. The CDR3 nucleotides are TGTGCCAGCAGCTCGGACAGGGTGTACTATGGCTACACCTTC.

The genes are TRBV20-1 and TRBJ2-5, with D unresolved. This CDR3 comprises 14 residues. With 2 bases removed from V and 5 bases from J, the gap between germline ends came to 15 bases. In germline, CDR1 is DFQATT, CDR2 SNEGSKA (reference sequence). CDR3 DNA sequence: TGCAGTGCTAGACTCCCTGGGCCCGGTGAGACCCAGTACTTC. Its protein product is CSARLPGPGETQYF.

This clonotype was counted ten times or more. The CDR3 sequence is CASSLTGTTTIHGYNEQFF. CDR3 coding DNA: TGTGCCAGCAGCCTCACCGGGACTACCACAATTCACGGCTACAATGAGCAGTTCTTC. V gene TRBV4-2 combines with J gene TRBJ2-1; 7 nucleotides line up with TRBD2. V dropped 4 bases and J dropped 3; count of bases not matched to a gene: 18. Germline CDR1 is LGHNA and CDR2 is YNFKEQ. The CDR3 has 19 amino acids.

The chain recombines TRBV20-1 with TRBJ2-7; a possible D gene is TRBD1 (6 bases). CDR3 size: 14 residues. Germline CDR1 reads DFQATT; CDR2 reads SNEGSKA (reference sequence). Trimming removed 1 base from V and 3 bases from J, with 13 bases in between. The CDR3 is CSARGKDSNYEQYF. CDR3 bases: TGCAGTGCTAGAGGCAAGGACAGTAACTACGAGCAGTACTTC.

The chain links TRBV4-2 to TRBJ2-4, with a possible D match to TRBD2 (7 bases). Germline V gives CDR1 LGHNA, CDR2 YNFKEQ. V was pared by 3 bases and J by 2 bases, with 17 bases between. The CDR3 has 17 residues. CDR3 coding DNA: TGTGCCAGCAGCCAGGAGACCAAGGGGGGGCCCAAAAACATTCAGTACTTC. Residues: CASSQETKGGPKNIQYF.

This clonotype was detected ten times or more. This chain connects TRBV4-3 to TRBJ2-7, with 10 bases lining up with TRBD1. The CDR3 runs to 15 residues. The V segment lost 5 bases and the J segment 2 bases; nucleotides outside the gene matches: 6. Germline CDR1 LGHNA, CDR2 YSLEER. CDR3 coding DNA: TGCGCCAGCAGCACCGGACAGGGGGAGGCCTACGAGCAGTACTTC. Protein sequence: CASSTGQGEAYEQYF.

V gene TRBV5-4 combines with J gene TRBJ2-5; TRBD2 is a possible D gene (5 bases). V was pared by 5 bases and J by 9 bases, with 20 bases between. Germline V gene sequence: CDR1 SGHNT, CDR2 YYREEE (reference sequence). This CDR3 spans 14 amino acids. The CDR3 DNA is TGTGCCAGCAGTATAAAAGGACGGGGATGGGCCCAGTACTTC. This sequence encodes CASSIKGRGWAQYF. Full variable domain (outside the CDR3, taken from reference TRBV5-4 and TRBJ2-5): ETGVTQSPTHLIKTRGQQVTLRCSSQSGHNTVSWYQQALGQGPQFIFQYYREEENGRGNFPPRFSGLQFPNYSSELNVNALELDDSALYLCASSIKGRGWAQYFGPGTRLLVL.

The J gene is TRBJ2-3, the V gene TRBV29-1; D ambiguous. Germline CDR1 and CDR2: SQVTM and ANQGSEA. This CDR3 has 12 amino acids. V gave up 7 bases and J gave up 2 bases, with 10 bases separating them. The chain's CDR3 is CSGYRITDTQYF. As DNA, the CDR3 is TGCAGCGGATACAGAATCACAGATACGCAGTATTTT.